This T cell receptor beta chain was recovered during a study of cytomegalovirus exposure and HLA in healthy donors. The CDR3 has 15 amino acids. V was pared by 8 bases and J by 5 bases, with 12 bases of the junction left unmatched. A multiplex PCR was run with 60 Vbeta primers and 13 Jbeta primers. Measured with immunoSEQ multiplex PCR; TCRdb has only the in-frame clones, and not every one. Of around 130,000 clones listed, 75% to 90% are singletons. Notes on the study in general: HLA alleles were associated with some 16,000 TCR beta sequences in a later analysis at 0.05 false discovery rate. Later analysis demonstrated an association between a missense DCLRE1C variant and TCR beta V- and J-gene trimming. Information on immune exposure was restricted to one variable (CMV serostatus).

This clone was found once. Its antigen is as yet unknown. The chain recombines TRBV23-1 with TRBJ2-3, with 8 bases that match TRBD2. TRBV23-1 is flagged as an ORF with uncertain function. The sample taken for sequencing was PBMCs. This TCR was recovered from a woman aged 40 to 55 in good health and CMV-seropositive. The CDR3 coding sequence is TGCGCCAGCGCCCGACCGAGCGGGAGTCGAGATACGCAGTATTTT. Its translation is CASARPSGSRDTQYF.